This record looks at one T cell receptor (beta chain) sequence and its context. Its antigen is not known. Indicated time point: patch test 3, about 24 weeks after DPC sensitization. Sample treatment: therapeutic diphenylcyclopropenone sensitization with weekly scalp DPC. The study extracted total RNA from unfractionated whole blood. What the library attached to individual cDNA molecules were unique molecular identifiers. MiXCR, run by TCRdb on the RACE reads, gives a single entry per CDR3 protein. The data contain roughly 100,000 distinct CDR3 sequences, around 35% of them singletons. This specimen belongs to a study of human T cells and chemical hapten exposure. Points from the study as a whole: Significantly more large CDR3 similarity clusters were formed by expanded TCRs than by controls.

With 3 bases removed from V and 5 bases from J, the gap between germline ends came to 7 bases. Per germline, CDR1 SGHVS and CDR2 FNYEAQ. The CDR3 has 12 amino acids. The chain employs TRBV7-6 and TRBJ2-5, with D uncertain. This receptor was identified in a man in his forties or fifties with alopecia areata. Some clones in this sample may be carry-over from other donors' samples. The material was whole blood, obtained in connection with sensitization to the hapten diphenylcyclopropenone (DPC). Here the CDR3 reads CASSFWAETQYF. CDR3 DNA: TGTGCCAGCAGCTTTTGGGCCGAGACCCAGTACTTC.